This T cell receptor beta chain is from a study of OX40 agonist ivuxolimab in advanced cancers. Describing the broader study: Ivuxolimab, which targeted the costimulatory receptor OX40 (CD134), was an agonistic, fully human IgG2 monoclonal antibody. Intravenous ivuxolimab was administered to patients every 2 weeks at six dose levels: 0.01, 0.1, 0.3, 1.5, 3 and 10 mg/kg. Of the roughly 52 dose-escalation patients, hepatocellular carcinoma was present in around 19, melanoma in approximately 15, renal cell carcinoma in 9 and head and neck cancer in 9. A male proportion of 82.7% and a mean age of about 60 years, ranging from 23 to 79, were recorded for the dose-escalation cohort. Patients were allowed to have had prior anti-PD-1, anti-PD-L1 or anti-CTLA-4 therapy, and 30% to 40% of the dose-escalation patients had previously received checkpoint inhibitors. Partial responses occurred in three dose-escalation patients: two with cutaneous melanoma and one with hepatocellular carcinoma. Peripheral TCRbeta sequencing aimed to test whether ivuxolimab altered TCR sequence diversity and caused clonal T-cell expansion. The monotherapy dose-escalation portion (N of about 50 patients) of the phase I ivuxolimab trial is reported in the paper.

Results and caveats for the whole study, not just this receptor: After ivuxolimab, CD8+ T cells had more expanded clones than CD4+ T cells on average. Antigen specificity was not determined for the clonally expanded peripheral T cells. At doses of 0.1 to 3.0 mg/kg, clonal expansion of both CD4+ and CD8+ T cells in blood was seen between baseline and week 6. In the 0.1-3.0 mg/kg groups, partial responders had among the lowest normalized peripheral clonal expansion, particularly in CD8+ T cells. Low levels of normalized T-cell clonal expansion were also seen in some nonresponding patients.

As to this clone: Its recognized antigen is unknown. Base qualities are not provided; no much larger clone lies one nucleotide away.

The trial excluded patients who had a history of autoimmune disease or who were on systemic immunosuppression. Peripheral blood for TCR sequencing was collected from all dose cohorts at baseline, on cycle 4 day 1, and on cycle 7 day 1. The samples were drawn from a first-in-human, open-label, multicenter phase I dose-escalation trial of ivuxolimab. Adults with locally advanced or metastatic head and neck squamous cell, hepatocellular, melanoma or renal cell carcinoma were enrolled in the trial. Before TCR sequencing, CD4+ T cells and CD8+ T cells from peripheral blood were sorted into separate populations. V is trimmed back by 5 bases and J by 4 bases, and the junction contains 7 bases that no gene match accounts for. The germline V gene (reference sequence) provides CDR1 SEHNR and CDR2 FQNEAQ. Spanning cysteine to phenylalanine, the CDR3 consists of 15 amino acids. Left in the record is the CDR3 DNA by itself, 45 bases read in frame from the first base.

To sequence the TCRbeta CDR3 region, genomic DNA was isolated from the sorted cells. TCRbeta CDR3 regions were sequenced using the immunoSEQ Assay. The table was pulled from immuneACCESS by TCRdb, which kept in-frame rearrangements only. Such tables lose some clones; where checked, under half of the loss comes from unresolved V genes, and the rest has no known cause. This sample is represented by 20,000 to 25,000 clones; approximately 81% of them were singletons. The ten largest clonotypes hold approximately 37% of the sample. Here the chain combines TRBV7-9 and TRBJ1-5; TRBD1 matches 8 bases in the middle. The starting material was CD4+ or CD8+ T cells sorted from blood, obtained in a trial of the OX40 agonist ivuxolimab. The clonotype comes from an adult with an advanced solid tumor such as melanoma, head and neck, liver or kidney cancer. In nucleotides, the sequence is TGTGCCAGCAGCCTGGGACAGGAGATAAATCAGCCCCAGCATTTT. This translates into CASSLGQEINQPQHF.